The present T cell receptor (beta chain) was sequenced within a study of blood T cells in healthy people across ages. There are 13 residues in the CDR3. V gave up 8 bases and J gave up 5 bases, with 13 bases separating them. Germline values: CDR1 SEHNR, CDR2 FQNEAQ (reference sequence). It was with a sample-barcoded 5' primer and a J-beta primer mix that a second PCR of about 6 to 11 cycles was run. MiXCR, run by TCRdb on the 5' RACE reads, gives a single entry per CDR3 protein. The data hold 600,000 to 1,000,000 distinct CDR3 sequences, with 20% to 25% observed a single time. These records were also assigned to another study, of T cells of mothers and their children.

The genes are TRBV7-9 and TRBJ2-1; D uncertain. The specimen was blood. This clonotype was sampled from a boy aged 5-17 years in good health. CDR3 in DNA: TGTGCCAGCGATCCGGGCCTTAACAATGAGCAGTTCTTC. Its protein is CASDPGLNNEQFF.